The 15 T cell receptor beta chains reported below all come from one sample, sequenced in a study of Graves' ophthalmopathy and Graves' hyperthyroidism. The authors amplified TCR beta CDR3 regions, and they did so from RNA transcripts for repertoire sequencing. A first-round RT-PCR used HTBI primers, followed by a second-round multiplex PCR. TCRdb processed the multiplex PCR reads anew with MiXCR; each CDR3 protein has one entry. The sample includes 650,000 to 800,000 distinct CDR3 sequences, just over 40% of them seen just once. The sequencing sample was made of peripheral blood. Source of these receptors: an adult man with Graves' ophthalmopathy.

This clonotype was seen a few times. The genes are TRBV20-1 and TRBJ1-1, with a weak D call TRBD1 (5 bases). V dropped 1 base and J dropped 4 bases, with 10 bases sitting between them. The CDR3 covers 13 residues. Germline CDR1 reads DFQATT; CDR2 reads SNEGSKA (reference sequence). CDR3 bases: TGCAGTGCTAGAGTGGGGGGAGGCACTGAAGCTTTCTTT. Translation gives CSARVGGGTEAFF.

There are many counts of this clonotype. The rearrangement joins TRBV7-2 to TRBJ2-7; tentatively, D is TRBD1 (5 bases). Germline V gene data show CDR1 as SGHTA and CDR2 as FQGNSA. Deletions cut 5 bases from V and 5 bases from J, with 10 bases between. The CDR3 length is 12 residues. The CDR3 spells CASSLRVNEQYF. The CDR3 bases are TGTGCCAGCAGCCTCAGGGTAAACGAGCAGTACTTC.

About this clonotype itself: It may be a read error: a sequence one base away is much more abundant. V usage is TRBV5-1 and J usage is TRBJ2-5; D is unclear. CDR3 size: 14 residues. CDR1 is SGHRS and CDR2 is YFSETQ in the germline V gene. The CDR3 loop reads CASSLGRTQETQCF. CDR3 sequence (DNA): TGCGCCAGCAGCTTGGGACGGACCCAAGAGACCCAGTGCTTC. Full variable domain (rest looked up from reference TRBV5-1 and TRBJ2-5): KAGVTQTPRYLIKTRGQQVTLSCSPISGHRSVSWYQQTPGQGLQFLFEYFSETQRNKGNFPGRFSGRQFSNSRSEMNVSTLELGDSALYLCASSLGRTQETQCFGPGTRLLVL.

As for this clonotype: Germline is not matched at one junction end, which may reflect a read error. The V call is TRBV25-1, the J call TRBJ1-5; 8 nucleotides line up with TRBD1. CDR3 length: 12 amino acids. The germline V gene has CDR1 MGHDK and CDR2 SYGVNS. CDR3 in amino acids: CASCDRGQPQHF. In DNA, the CDR3 is TGTGCCAGCTGTGACAGGGGTCAGCCCCAGCATTTT.

This rearrangement joins TRBV5-1 to TRBJ1-4, with TRBD1 identical over 9 bases. The CDR3 runs 14 residues. Trimming at V came to 5 bases and at J to 7 bases, leaving 6 bases not matched to a gene. Germline assignment: CDR1 SGHRS and CDR2 YFSETQ. The CDR3 spells CASSTGQGTEKLFF. The CDR3 coding sequence is TGCGCCAGCAGTACGGGACAGGGCACTGAAAAACTGTTTTTT. The entire variable domain, with the rest obtained from reference TRBV5-1 and TRBJ1-4, is as follows: KAGVTQTPRYLIKTRGQQVTLSCSPISGHRSVSWYQQTPGQGLQFLFEYFSETQRNKGNFPGRFSGRQFSNSRSEMNVSTLELGDSALYLCASSTGQGTEKLFFGSGTQLSVL.

The rearrangement joins TRBV19 to TRBJ2-5; TRBD2 aligns across 7 bases. Germline V gene sequence: CDR1 LNHDA, CDR2 SQIVND (reference sequence). J was trimmed by 3 bases and V by 5 bases; bases with no gene match: 3. This CDR3 has 13 residues. As DNA, the CDR3 is TGTGCCAGTAGTTATGCGGGGGAAGAGACCCAGTACTTC. This encodes CASSYAGEETQYF.

V is TRBV19 and J is TRBJ2-6; 8 nucleotides line up with TRBD2. The germline CDR1 and CDR2 sequences are LNHDA and SQIVND (reference sequence). V gave up 2 bases and J gave up 4 bases; unmatched junction bases: 1. The CDR3 is made up of 15 amino acids. CDR3 amino acids: CASSIKREGANVLTF. The CDR3 DNA sequence: TGTGCCAGTAGTATAAAGCGGGAGGGGGCCAACGTCCTGACTTTC. The entire variable domain, with the rest obtained from reference TRBV19 and TRBJ2-6, is as follows: DGGITQSPKYLFRKEGQNVTLSCEQNLNHDAMYWYRQDPGQGLRLIYYSQIVNDFQKGDIAEGYSVSREKKESFPLTVTSAQKNPTAFYLCASSIKREGANVLTFGAGSRLTVL.

This clonotype was detected many times. The chain joins TRBV12-3 or TRBV12-4 to TRBJ1-1; TRBD1 aligns across 7 bases. V lost 6 bases to trimming and J lost 8 bases; unmatched junction nucleotides: 6. The CDR3 has 12 amino acids. The CDR3 protein is CASRPDREEAFF. CDR3 nucleotide sequence: TGTGCCAGCAGACCCGACAGGGAAGAAGCTTTCTTT.

The CDR3 loop is CAWEDRGEKLFF. The CDR3 nucleotides read TGTGCCTGGGAGGACAGGGGGGAAAAACTGTTTTTT. This chain joins TRBV19 and TRBJ1-4; 10 bases line up with TRBD1. This CDR3 is built from 12 residues. Germline V gene lookup returns CDR1 LNHDA and CDR2 SQIVND (reference sequence). Unmatched junction bases numbered 5, after V lost 11 bases and J lost 8 bases.

This clonotype was recorded a few times. This rearrangement joins TRBV4-1 to TRBJ2-7; 9 bases agree with TRBD2. The CDR3 runs to 15 residues. Germline lookup yields CDR1 MGHRA and CDR2 YSYEKL. With V trimmed by 0 bases and J by 4 bases, 4 bases remained unmatched. CDR3 DNA: TGCGCCAGCAGCCAAGATGTTAGCGGGAGTTACGAGCAGTACTTC. This gives the protein CASSQDVSGSYEQYF.

Note on this clonotype: A single base separates this from a much larger clone, so it may be a read error. The CDR3 nucleotides are TGCAGCGGGAGGGTAGGGGGCGCGTTAAGGGGGCTGTTTTTT. Amino acid sequence: CSGRVGGALRGLFF. The chain uses TRBV29-1 and TRBJ2-2; the D gene is possibly TRBD1 (7 bases). Germline assignment: CDR1 SQVTM and CDR2 ANQGSEA. CDR3 length equals 14 residues. Between the trimmed V and J ends, which lost 7 bases and 13 bases, there was a span of 25 bases.

The rearrangement links TRBV2 to TRBJ2-6; D unresolved. Trimming removed 6 bases at V and 0 bases at J, with 9 bases between. CDR3 length: 15 residues. The germline CDR1 and CDR2 sequences are SNHLY and FYNNEI. CDR3: CASRPINSGANVLTF. The CDR3 DNA reads as TGTGCCAGCAGGCCTATTAACTCTGGGGCCAACGTCCTGACTTTC.

The rearrangement uses TRBV7-9 and TRBJ1-2, with 7 bases matching TRBD1. The J segment lost 6 bases and the V segment lost 2 bases, leaving 9 bases of the junction unmatched. The CDR3 runs to 15 residues. Looked up from germline, CDR1 is SEHNR and CDR2 is FQNEAQ (reference sequence). CDR3 sequence (DNA): TGTGCCAGCAGCTTAACACAGGGGATTGTGCATGGCTACACCTTC. Amino acids: CASSLTQGIVHGYTF.

In its sample, this clonotype was seen many times. V usage is TRBV7-9 and J usage is TRBJ1-2; weak D call: TRBD1 (5 bases). Germline-derived CDR1 and CDR2 are SEHNR and FQNEAQ (reference sequence). The CDR3 is made up of 15 amino acids. The germline V and J ends were trimmed by 2 bases and 4 bases, with 14 bases remaining between them. CDR3: CASSLSPGGGYGYTF. CDR3 nucleotides: TGTGCCAGCAGCTTAAGTCCCGGGGGAGGCTATGGCTACACCTTC.

Only a few counts were recorded for this clonotype. This chain links TRBV5-8 with TRBJ2-1, with a weak D call TRBD2 (6 bases). Trimming took off 6 bases at V and 0 bases at J, with 16 bases between the two ends. This CDR3 region has 16 residues. Germline loops: CDR1 SGHTS, CDR2 YDEGEE. CDR3 protein: CASTIGGASSYNEQFF. CDR3 DNA: TGTGCCAGCACCATAGGAGGGGCCAGCTCCTACAATGAGCAGTTCTTC.